This T cell receptor beta chain was sequenced during a study of tissue T cells after allogeneic stem cell transplantation. Time point defined: mouse harvest day 7 after allogeneic transplant. The graft held 10^6 splenic CD5+ T cells and 10^7 T-cell-depleted bone marrow cells. In its sample, this clone was seen a few times. The gene names given are mouse names. The CDR3 end lies 1 residue beyond the end of the read and is filled in from the germline J gene. The table came from immunoSEQ multiplex PCR; TCRdb's copy has only in-frame clones and leaves some out. The sample carries more than 6,000 clones, around two fifths recorded once. Trimming pared 2 bases from V and 4 bases from J, leaving 9 bases between. In germline, CDR1 is KGHPV, CDR2 FQNQEV (reference sequence). The length of the CDR3 is 13 residues.

The V and J genes are TRBV26 and TRBJ2-7; either TRBD1 or TRBD2 may supply D (5 bases each). The receptor's source is a female BALB/c mouse given C57BL/6 T cells with graft-versus-host disease after an allogeneic hematopoietic cell transplant. Material: skin. The CDR3 loop is CASSLGAQYEQYF. The CDR3 DNA, read in part, is TGTGCCAGCAGTCTGGGGGCCCAATATGAACAGTAC.